A selection of T cell receptor beta chains follows, all from one sample in a study of T cells in localized non-small cell lung cancer. Libraries were prepared by immunoSEQ multiplex PCR; TCRdb keeps only in-frame clonotypes and omits some of them. This table has some 2,900 clones, 21% appearing once. Sequences were derived from normal lung tissue next to the tumor, sampled before any cancer treatment. The receptors originated from a woman aged 35-70 years with stage I lung adenocarcinoma. The CDR3 runs from the conserved cysteine through the conserved F or W. The order of the fields is J gene, clone size, V gene, D gene, CDR3 DNA, CDR3 protein. D genes are given only for firm matches. Size is stated for part of the rows, as once, few or many counts, or as a class when the clone is expanded.

>TRBJ2-2|medium-sized|TRBV9|-
TGTGCCAGCACAGCGGAGCTGAACACCGGGGAGCTGTTTTTT
CASTAELNTGELFF
>TRBJ1-4|few|TRBV6-8|-
TGTGCCAGCAGTTCTCGCCGTCAGGAAAAACTGTTTTTT
CASSSRRQEKLFF
>TRBJ2-1|-|TRBV7-6|TRBD1
TGTGCCAGCAGCTCACCGGGACAGTACAATGAGCAGTTCTTC
CASSSPGQYNEQFF
>TRBJ1-5|-|TRBV6-8|-
TGTGCCAGCAGTCCCCGGGTGGGGGCAAGCAATCAGCCCCAGCATTTT
CASSPRVGASNQPQHF
>TRBJ1-2|medium-sized|TRBV9|-
TGTGCCAGCAGCGCCGATACTAAGTCTAACTATGGCTACACCTTC
CASSADTKSNYGYTF
>TRBJ1-5|few|TRBV11-3|-
TGTGCCAGCGAAACAGGGTCGGGCAATCAGCCCCAGCATTTT
CASETGSGNQPQHF
>TRBJ1-3|few|TRBV11-3|-
TGTGCCAGCAGCTTAGACCCAGGGTCTGGAAACACCATATATTTT
CASSLDPGSGNTIYF
>TRBJ2-7|few|TRBV14|TRBD1
TGTGCCAGCAGCCTCCTGACAGGGTTTGGTTACGAGCAGTACTTC
CASSLLTGFGYEQYF
>TRBJ1-2|-|TRBV28|-
TGTGCCAGCGCTTTCTCCCAAAACTATGGCTACACCTTC
CASAFSQNYGYTF
>TRBJ2-1|-|TRBV9|TRBD2
TGTGCCAGCAGTTCCTTCGCTAGCGGGATTCGGGATGAGCAGTTCTTC
CASSSFASGIRDEQFF
>TRBJ2-7|few|TRBV23-1|-
TGCGCCAGCAGCCAAGATCCAGTCAGCAGGGAATACGAGCAGTACTTC
CASSQDPVSREYEQYF
>TRBJ2-7|medium-sized|TRBV11-3|TRBD2
TGTGCCAGCAGCTTGGGCGGGGGAATCTCCTACGAGCAGTACTTC
CASSLGGGISYEQYF
>TRBJ1-1|few|TRBV9|-
TGTGCCAGCAGCGGGGAAGTCGGTCCAGCTTTCTTT
CASSGEVGPAFF
>TRBJ2-1|medium-sized|TRBV9|-
TGTGCCAGCAGCGACCGAGGACCAGCCCAAAGCTCCTACAATGAGCAGTTCTTC
CASSDRGPAQSSYNEQFF
>TRBJ2-2|few|TRBV11-3|-
TGTGCCAGCAGCCGGGACCCCCTCACCGGGGAGCTGTTTTTT
CASSRDPLTGELFF
>TRBJ2-7|few|TRBV30|TRBD1
TGTGCCGGGGACAGGGCGGCCTCCTACGAGCAGTACTTC
CAGDRAASYEQYF
>TRBJ2-1|few|TRBV11-3|-
TGTGCCAGCAGCTTAGGGGAGAGTAAGCCCAATGAGCAGTTCTTC
CASSLGESKPNEQFF
>TRBJ1-5|many|TRBV11-3|TRBD1
TGTGCCAGCAGCCCGGGGGGACAGTTGATCTCGCCCCAGCATTTT
CASSPGGQLISPQHF
>TRBJ2-7|few|TRBV11-3|TRBD1
TGTGCCAGCAGCACCGGGACAGGGAACTACGAGCAGTACTTC
CASSTGTGNYEQYF
>TRBJ2-7|-|TRBV29-1|-
TGCAGCGTTCAACAGGGAGCCTACGAGCAGTACTTC
CSVQQGAYEQYF
>TRBJ2-7|few|TRBV28|TRBD2
TGTGCCAGTCATAAGGAAAAGGGCGGGGGGCAGTACTTC
CASHKEKGGGQYF
>TRBJ2-7|few|TRBV11-3|TRBD2
TGTGCCAGCAGTCGTAGGAGCAGCGGGAGGATCTCCTACGAGCAGTACTTC
CASSRRSSGRISYEQYF
>TRBJ1-1|-|TRBV9|-
TGTGCCAGCAGGGTAGACGGAGGGGTCGGGACTGAAGCTTTCTTT
CASRVDGGVGTEAFF
>TRBJ1-3|-|TRBV11-3|-
TGTGCCAGCAGCTTAGGCCCAGGCCAAATCTCTGGAAACACCATATATTTT
CASSLGPGQISGNTIYF